The 10 T cell receptor beta chains listed next were all sequenced from one sample in a study of blood T cell repertoires in COVID-19 (dated by TCRdb to 2019 to 2021). The method was the immunoSEQ multiplex PCR assay. Imported from immuneACCESS, the table was reduced by TCRdb to in-frame sequences with V and J called. These copies leave out some clones; in studies compared against another copy, an unresolved V gene accounts for under half, and the cause of the remainder is not known. Present in this sample are approximately 100,000 clones, roughly two thirds of which were seen just once. About 5.9% of the sample comes from the top ten. Sequencing was performed on peripheral blood. All receptors derive from a man older than 75 with acute or convalescent COVID-19.

The chain carries TRBV5-4 and TRBJ2-7, with D possibly TRBD2 on 6 matching bases. Germline V gene sequence: CDR1 SGHNT, CDR2 YYREEE (reference sequence). V gave up 4 bases and J gave up 3 bases, with 17 bases separating them. This CDR3 comprises 15 residues. The CDR3 here is CASSPRGGEIYEQYF. CDR3 sequence (DNA): TGTGCCAGCAGCCCCCGAGGAGGGGAGATCTACGAGCAGTACTTC.

The chain has TRBV9 and TRBJ2-1, with 7 bases identical to TRBD1. CDR3 size: 16 residues. Unmatched junction bases numbered 15, after V lost 4 bases and J lost 8 bases. CDR1 is SGDLS and CDR2 is YYNGEE in the germline V gene. The CDR3 spells CASSPAGTDLGDEQFF. The CDR3 DNA reads TGTGCCAGCAGCCCGGCCGGGACAGATCTTGGCGATGAGCAGTTCTTC.

The V and J genes are TRBV6-5 and TRBJ2-1, with 9 nucleotides matching TRBD1. Unmatched junction bases numbered 5, after V lost 1 base and J lost 7 bases. Germline V gene sequence: CDR1 MNHEY, CDR2 SVGAGI. CDR3 size: 15 residues. CDR3 loop: CASSYWDRVGNEQFF. CDR3 sequence (DNA): TGTGCCAGCAGTTACTGGGACAGGGTAGGGAATGAGCAGTTCTTC.

The rearrangement uses TRBV18 and TRBJ1-2, with 7 positions matching TRBD1. Germline V lookup: CDR1 KGHSH, CDR2 LQKENI. CDR3 length: 13 amino acids. V trimming: 2 bases; J trimming: 3 bases; junction bases outside the gene matches: 0. The CDR3 nucleotides read TGTGCCAGCTCACCAGGACAGGACTATGGCTACACCTTC. Its protein product is CASSPGQDYGYTF.

The J gene is TRBJ1-1, the V gene TRBV6-2 or TRBV6-3, with a tentative D call TRBD1 (5 bases). Trimming took 0 bases from V and 5 from J, leaving 19 bases between them. The CDR3 runs 17 residues. Germline CDR1 and CDR2: MNHEY and SVGEGT. The CDR3 region is CASSYSRRDGGRTEAFF. CDR3 DNA: TGTGCCAGCAGTTACTCGAGGAGGGACGGAGGCAGGACTGAAGCTTTCTTT.

The chain employs TRBV10-3 and TRBJ2-1; 9 nucleotides align to TRBD2. The CDR3 totals 14 residues. Germline V gene lookup returns CDR1 ENHRY and CDR2 SYGVKD. J gave up 7 bases and V 2 bases, and 3 bases lay outside the gene matches. CDR3 DNA sequence: TGTGCCATCAGTGAGGGACTAGCGTCTAATGAGCAGTTCTTC. Its protein is CAISEGLASNEQFF.

The rearrangement joins TRBV5-1 to TRBJ2-5; D remains unclear. There are 13 residues in the CDR3. V gave up 3 bases and J gave up 5 bases, with 11 bases separating them. Germline V gives CDR1 SGHRS, CDR2 YFSETQ. The CDR3 loop reads CASSSEVTETQYF. CDR3 nucleotide sequence: TGCGCCAGCAGCTCCGAGGTCACGGAGACCCAGTACTTC.

V gene TRBV5-4 combines with J gene TRBJ2-3; tentative D call: TRBD2 (5 bases). V was cut by 0 bases and J by 0 bases, with 8 bases left in between. This CDR3 region has 15 residues. Germline values: CDR1 SGHNT, CDR2 YYREEE (reference sequence). The CDR3 coding sequence is TGTGCCAGCAGCTTGGGACGGGATAGCACAGATACGCAGTATTTT. The encoded protein is CASSLGRDSTDTQYF.

Within the sample, this clone is medium-sized (0.01 to 0.1%). The V call is TRBV5-1, the J call TRBJ2-1; 9 nucleotides line up with TRBD2. CDR1 SGHRS and CDR2 YFSETQ come from the germline V gene. V shed 0 bases, J shed 4 bases, and the junction held 5 bases outside the gene matches. The CDR3 runs 16 residues. In nucleotides, the CDR3 is TGCGCCAGCAGCTTGGGGTCTAGCGGGGTATACAATGAGCAGTTCTTC. It codes for CASSLGSSGVYNEQFF.

This clone was observed many times. The genes are TRBV4-2 and TRBJ2-2, with TRBD2 matching 7 bases. The J segment lost 1 base and the V segment lost 0 bases, leaving 5 bases of the junction unmatched. CDR1 LGHNA and CDR2 YNFKEQ come from the germline V gene. This CDR3 comprises 17 residues. CDR3 DNA sequence: TGTGCCAGCAGCCAAGATGGGGCTAGCGGGAACACCGGGGAGCTGTTTTTT. This translates into CASSQDGASGNTGELFF.